Listed below are T cell receptor beta chains from one sample, sequenced in a study of blood T cell repertoires in COVID-19. Method: immunoSEQ multiplex PCR; TCRdb's copy keeps in-frame clones and lacks some. Among under 300,000 clones listed, roughly nine tenths were seen once. Sequencing was carried out using peripheral blood. These TCRs come from a man between 60 and 75 years old with acute or convalescent COVID-19. CDR3s include the opening cysteine and the closing phenylalanine or tryptophan. A D gene is named only where the DNA matches it firmly.

j_call v_call d_call cdr3_aa cdr3_nt
TRBJ1-4 TRBV28 . CASTIGGNNEKLFF TGTGCCAGCACCATTGGAGGGAATAATGAAAAACTGTTTTTT
TRBJ2-1 TRBV6-5 TRBD2 CASRGLAGESEQFF TGTGCCAGCAGGGGACTAGCGGGAGAGTCTGAGCAGTTCTTC
TRBJ2-7 TRBV30 . CAWSVWGQYSYEQYF TGTGCCTGGAGTGTATGGGGCCAGTATAGCTACGAGCAGTACTTC
TRBJ1-5 TRBV19 TRBD1 CASSGQGVGHQPQHF TGTGCCAGTAGTGGACAGGGAGTCGGCCATCAGCCCCAGCATTTT
TRBJ1-4 TRBV14 . CASSFGGEKLFF TGTGCCAGCAGCTTCGGCGGTGAAAAACTGTTTTTT
TRBJ1-5 TRBV6-5 . CASSARRADQPQHF TGTGCCAGCAGCGCTCGGAGGGCCGATCAGCCCCAGCATTTT
TRBJ1-3 TRBV9 . CASSVAGQGGIGNTIYF TGTGCCAGCAGCGTAGCTGGGCAGGGAGGAATCGGAAACACCATATATTTT
TRBJ2-3 TRBV28 . CASSLDHREGSDTQYF TGTGCCAGCAGTTTGGATCACAGGGAGGGATCAGATACGCAGTATTTT
TRBJ2-5 TRBV7-9 TRBD1 CASSPDRVKETQYF TGTGCCAGCAGCCCGGACAGGGTAAAAGAGACCCAGTACTTC
TRBJ2-7 TRBV15 . CATSLRAGGYYEQYF TGTGCCACCAGCCTGAGGGCAGGCGGCTACTACGAGCAGTACTTC